A selection of T cell receptor beta chains follows, all from one sample in a study of blood T cell repertoires in COVID-19. The method was immunoSEQ multiplex PCR; TCRdb's version includes in-frame clones alone and lacks a portion of them. The sample lists about 120,000 clones; 85% were seen once. Sequences were obtained from peripheral blood. These receptors were obtained from a man aged 80 or over with acute or convalescent COVID-19. CDR3s include the opening cysteine and the closing phenylalanine or tryptophan. The D gene is left open where the match is weak. Part of the rows lack a size; the others show once, few, many or a class for expanded clones.

J gene: TRBJ2-7
D gene: TRBD1
V gene: TRBV18
clone size: NA
CDR3 protein: CASSLGTVREQYF
CDR3 DNA: TGTGCCAGCTCACTCGGGACAGTCAGAGAGCAGTACTTC

J gene: TRBJ1-2
D gene: NA
V gene: TRBV20-1
clone size: NA
CDR3 protein: CSARAEDGYTF
CDR3 DNA: TGCAGTGCTAGAGCCGAGGATGGCTACACCTTC

J gene: TRBJ2-3
D gene: NA
V gene: TRBV19
clone size: NA
CDR3 protein: CASSIAGGGASTDTQYF
CDR3 DNA: TGTGCCAGTAGTATAGCGGGCGGTGGGGCTAGCACAGATACGCAGTATTTT

J gene: TRBJ2-1
D gene: NA
V gene: TRBV9
clone size: NA
CDR3 protein: CASSVETGFTYNEQFF
CDR3 DNA: TGTGCCAGCAGCGTAGAAACAGGGTTCACCTACAATGAGCAGTTCTTC

J gene: TRBJ2-1
D gene: NA
V gene: TRBV5-6
clone size: NA
CDR3 protein: CASSLRGFPYNEQFF
CDR3 DNA: TGTGCCAGCAGCTTGAGGGGGTTCCCCTACAATGAGCAGTTCTTC

J gene: TRBJ2-1
D gene: NA
V gene: TRBV5-3
clone size: once
CDR3 protein: CARSSLYRDNEQFF
CDR3 DNA: TGTGCCAGAAGCTCTTTATACAGGGACAATGAGCAGTTCTTC

J gene: TRBJ2-5
D gene: NA
V gene: TRBV5-1
clone size: NA
CDR3 protein: CASSFKDSLLQETQYF
CDR3 DNA: TGCGCCAGCAGCTTCAAAGACAGCCTCCTCCAAGAGACCCAGTACTTC

J gene: TRBJ1-6
D gene: NA
V gene: TRBV3-1/TRBV3-2
clone size: NA
CDR3 protein: CASSPTPRVGNSPLHF
CDR3 DNA: TGTGCCAGCAGCCCAACTCCCAGGGTTGGCAATTCACCCCTCCACTTT

J gene: TRBJ1-4
D gene: TRBD1
V gene: TRBV4-2
clone size: NA
CDR3 protein: CASSLSPGGTYEKLFF
CDR3 DNA: TGTGCCAGCAGCCTCAGCCCAGGGGGCACTTATGAAAAACTGTTTTTT

J gene: TRBJ2-3
D gene: TRBD2
V gene: TRBV7-7
clone size: NA
CDR3 protein: CASSSGLAGTDTQYF
CDR3 DNA: TGTGCCAGCAGTTCGGGACTAGCGGGAACAGATACGCAGTATTTT

J gene: TRBJ2-7
D gene: NA
V gene: TRBV5-1
clone size: NA
CDR3 protein: CASSAGLASSYEQYF
CDR3 DNA: TGCGCCAGCAGCGCGGGCCTTGCGAGCTCCTACGAGCAGTACTTC

J gene: TRBJ2-1
D gene: TRBD1
V gene: TRBV19
clone size: NA
CDR3 protein: CASTSTWARGQNEQFF
CDR3 DNA: TGTGCCAGTACCTCCACCTGGGCCAGGGGGCAGAATGAGCAGTTCTTC

J gene: TRBJ1-2
D gene: TRBD1
V gene: TRBV12-3/TRBV12-4
clone size: NA
CDR3 protein: CASSPTGGYGYTF
CDR3 DNA: TGTGCCAGCAGTCCGACAGGGGGCTATGGCTACACCTTC

J gene: TRBJ1-5
D gene: TRBD1
V gene: TRBV3-1/TRBV3-2
clone size: NA
CDR3 protein: CASSFQGGSQPQHF
CDR3 DNA: TGTGCCAGCAGCTTCCAGGGGGGTAGTCAGCCCCAGCATTTT

J gene: TRBJ2-1
D gene: TRBD1
V gene: TRBV7-9
clone size: NA
CDR3 protein: CASSLTTGGREQFF
CDR3 DNA: TGTGCCAGCAGCTTAACGACAGGGGGCCGAGAGCAGTTCTTC

J gene: TRBJ1-4
D gene: TRBD1
V gene: TRBV5-4
clone size: NA
CDR3 protein: CASSLGDRVINEKLFF
CDR3 DNA: TGTGCCAGCAGCTTGGGCGACAGGGTCATTAATGAAAAACTGTTTTTT

J gene: TRBJ1-2
D gene: NA
V gene: TRBV25-1
clone size: NA
CDR3 protein: CASSGTPGLREGGYTF
CDR3 DNA: TGTGCCAGCAGTGGCACGCCGGGACTCCGGGAGGGTGGCTACACCTTC

J gene: TRBJ1-2
D gene: NA
V gene: TRBV5-6
clone size: NA
CDR3 protein: CASSQGLYGYTF
CDR3 DNA: TGTGCCAGCAGCCAGGGGCTTTATGGCTACACCTTC

J gene: TRBJ1-2
D gene: TRBD1
V gene: TRBV27
clone size: NA
CDR3 protein: CASRSGQGASYGYTF
CDR3 DNA: TGTGCCAGCAGATCGGGACAGGGGGCGAGTTATGGCTACACCTTC

J gene: TRBJ2-7
D gene: NA
V gene: TRBV7-7
clone size: NA
CDR3 protein: CASSPGVGSSYEQYF
CDR3 DNA: TGTGCTAGCAGCCCGGGAGTGGGGAGCTCCTACGAGCAGTACTTC

J gene: TRBJ1-2
D gene: TRBD1
V gene: TRBV4-3
clone size: NA
CDR3 protein: CASSKAGAGTGFYGYTF
CDR3 DNA: TGCGCCAGCAGCAAAGCCGGGGCCGGGACAGGGTTCTATGGCTACACCTTC

J gene: TRBJ2-6
D gene: TRBD2
V gene: TRBV3-1/TRBV3-2
clone size: NA
CDR3 protein: CASSQGLAGVAGANVLTF
CDR3 DNA: TGTGCCAGCAGCCAAGGGCTAGCGGGAGTCGCGGGGGCCAACGTCCTGACTTTC

J gene: TRBJ1-5
D gene: NA
V gene: TRBV6-2/TRBV6-3
clone size: NA
CDR3 protein: CASSPRQVASNQPQHF
CDR3 DNA: TGTGCCAGCAGCCCTCGGCAGGTCGCTAGCAATCAGCCCCAGCATTTT

J gene: TRBJ1-3
D gene: NA
V gene: TRBV28
clone size: NA
CDR3 protein: CASSPLRVAKNTIYF
CDR3 DNA: TGTGCCAGCAGTCCCCTCAGGGTGGCAAAGAACACCATATATTTT

J gene: TRBJ1-4
D gene: NA
V gene: TRBV4-1
clone size: NA
CDR3 protein: CASSQGRATNEKLFF
CDR3 DNA: TGCGCCAGCAGCCAGGGCAGGGCGACTAATGAAAAACTGTTTTTT